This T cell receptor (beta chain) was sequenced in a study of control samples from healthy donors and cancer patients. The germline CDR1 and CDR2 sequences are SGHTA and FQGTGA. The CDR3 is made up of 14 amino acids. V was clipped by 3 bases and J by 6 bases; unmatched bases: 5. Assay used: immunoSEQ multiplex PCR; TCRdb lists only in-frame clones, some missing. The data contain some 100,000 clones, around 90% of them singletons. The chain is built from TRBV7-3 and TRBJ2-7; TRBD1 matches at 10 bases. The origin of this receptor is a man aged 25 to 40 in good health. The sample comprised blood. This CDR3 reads CASSLGQGIGEQYF. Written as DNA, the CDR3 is TGTGCCAGCAGCTTGGGACAGGGGATCGGCGAGCAGTACTTC.